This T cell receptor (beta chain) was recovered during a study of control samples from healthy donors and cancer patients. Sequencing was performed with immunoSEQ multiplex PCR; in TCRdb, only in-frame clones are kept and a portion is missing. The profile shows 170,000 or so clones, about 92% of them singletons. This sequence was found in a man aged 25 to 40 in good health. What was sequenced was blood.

The CDR3 region has the DNA TGTGCCAGCAGCGTAGCAGACAGCCAAGAGACCCAGTACTTC. The encoded protein is CASSVADSQETQYF. This rearrangement joins TRBV9 to TRBJ2-5, with TRBD1 as a possible D gene (5 bases). The CDR3 runs 14 residues. V was trimmed by 0 bases and J by 1 base, leaving 7 bases between them. Germline V lookup: CDR1 SGDLS, CDR2 YYNGEE.